This T cell receptor (beta chain) was recorded in a study of cytomegalovirus exposure and HLA in healthy donors. About the study: Out of 180 million or so T cells, an earlier analysis found some 110 million unique TCR beta sequences in total. Of the donors genotyped, approximately 430 in all, 75% to 85% fell in the Caucasian-associated ancestry cluster.

Germline V CDR1 and CDR2: SGHAT, FQNNGV. CDR3 length: 12 amino acids. V shed 6 bases and J shed 7 bases, with 9 bases lying between them. General study findings and limits: According to an earlier analysis, most TCR beta V segments yielded productive rearrangements about 87% or about 30% of the time. Sequencing depth roughly uniform across donors was assumed in presence/absence analyses.

Use of 60 Vbeta and 13 Jbeta primers characterized the PCR. Assay used: immunoSEQ multiplex PCR; TCRdb lists only in-frame clones, some missing. The data hold approximately 170,000 clones, with roughly four fifths observed a single time. As concerns this clone: What it binds is unknown.

The chain joins TRBV11-2 to TRBJ2-2, with D uncertain. This sequence was found in a middle-aged woman in good health and CMV-seronegative. The sample was PBMCs. The CDR3 nucleotides read TGTGCCAGCAGTTTTGAGGTCGGGGAGCTGTTTTTT. Translating gives CASSFEVGELFF.